The rows below give T cell receptor beta chains drawn from one sample of a study of cytomegalovirus exposure and HLA in healthy donors. Clones were sequenced by immunoSEQ multiplex PCR, and TCRdb holds only the in-frame ones, with some missing. The profile covers 300,000 to 450,000 clones, with roughly 90% appearing a single time and around 0.8% taken by the ten largest. The specimen sequenced was PBMCs. These receptors all stem from a woman in her late teens or twenties in good health and CMV-seronegative. The CDR3 runs from the conserved cysteine through the conserved F or W. The D gene is left open where the match is weak. Not all rows give a size; the values are once, few, many and, for expanded clones, a class.

d_call	clone_size	j_call	v_call	cdr3_aa	cdr3_nt
.	.	TRBJ2-7	TRBV4-1	CASSQDQGGARQYF	TGCGCCAGCAGCCAGGATCAAGGGGGGGCACGGCAGTACTTC
TRBD1	few	TRBJ1-4	TRBV4-1	CASRITGGVELFF	TGCGCCAGCAGGATCACAGGGGGGGTGGAACTGTTTTTT
.	.	TRBJ1-1	TRBV7-8	CASSLETPRMNTEAFF	TGTGCCAGCAGCTTAGAAACTCCGAGGATGAACACTGAAGCTTTCTTT
TRBD2	.	TRBJ2-1	TRBV10-2	CASSEREIKQFF	TGCGCCAGCAGCGAGCGGGAGATAAAGCAGTTCTTC
.	few	TRBJ2-7	TRBV2	CASIVSSYEQYF	TGTGCCAGCATAGTAAGCTCCTACGAGCAGTACTTC
TRBD2	.	TRBJ2-2	TRBV23-1	CASSRAHQGGGRFGTGELFF	TGCGCCAGCAGCCGTGCCCACCAGGGTGGCGGGAGATTCGGCACCGGGGAGCTGTTTTTT
TRBD1	.	TRBJ1-1	TRBV7-2	CASSLAGGGLRNPEAFF	TGTGCCAGCAGCTTAGCAGGGGGCGGATTAAGAAACCCTGAAGCTTTCTTT
.	.	TRBJ2-1	TRBV27	CASSLTRDNEQFF	TGTGCCAGCAGTTTAACCAGGGATAATGAGCAGTTCTTC
.	.	TRBJ1-1	TRBV5-1	CASRLQGTVNTEAFF	TGCGCCAGCAGACTACAGGGAACGGTGAACACTGAAGCTTTCTTT
TRBD1	few	TRBJ2-1	TRBV27	CASSLRTGAYNEQFF	TGTGCCAGCAGTTTGAGGACAGGGGCGTACAATGAGCAGTTCTTC
TRBD2	once	TRBJ2-3	TRBV9	CASSATSGFTDTQYF	TGTGCCAGCAGCGCTACTAGCGGGTTCACAGATACGCAGTATTTT
TRBD1	.	TRBJ1-4	TRBV6-5	CASSYEGAYNEKLFF	TGTGCCAGCAGTTACGAGGGGGCATATAATGAAAAACTGTTTTTT
.	once	TRBJ1-5	TRBV28	CASSFGSRGSNQPQHF	TGTGCCAGCAGTTTCGGGAGCCGAGGGAGCAATCAGCCCCAGCATTTT
TRBD1	.	TRBJ2-7	TRBV18	CASSLGTDSYEQYF	TGTGCCAGCTCACTCGGGACAGACTCCTACGAGCAGTACTTC
.	once	TRBJ1-5	TRBV19	CASRSERASNQPQHF	TGTGCCAGTAGATCGGAGAGGGCGAGCAATCAGCCCCAGCATTTT
TRBD2	.	TRBJ2-1	TRBV4-2	CASSLGTSKSYNEQFF	TGTGCCAGCAGCCTCGGGACTAGCAAATCCTACAATGAGCAGTTCTTC
.	many	TRBJ2-7	TRBV27	CASSLGLGDSYEQYF	TGTGCCAGCAGTTTAGGTTTAGGGGACTCCTACGAGCAGTACTTC
.	.	TRBJ1-4	TRBV4-1	CASSQAGKFWSNEKLFF	TGCGCCAGCAGCCAGGCCGGGAAATTTTGGAGTAATGAAAAACTGTTTTTT
TRBD1	.	TRBJ1-1	TRBV5-1	CASTNQGQGNTEAFF	TGCGCCAGCACCAACCAGGGACAGGGTAACACTGAAGCTTTCTTT
.	.	TRBJ1-2	TRBV2	CASSLTGYYTF	TGTGCCAGCAGCCTTACGGGATACTACACCTTC
.	.	TRBJ1-2	TRBV19	CASSLNSANYGYTF	TGTGCCAGTAGTTTGAATAGCGCTAACTATGGCTACACCTTC
.	.	TRBJ2-3	TRBV9	CASGRRGDTQYF	TGTGCCAGCGGCCGTCGTGGAGATACGCAGTATTTT
TRBD2	.	TRBJ2-4	TRBV30	CASNLAGGGLYF	TGTGCCAGTAATTTAGCGGGAGGGGGTTTGTACTTC
.	.	TRBJ2-7	TRBV4-1	CASSLSLTYEQYF	TGCGCCAGCAGCCTGTCACTAACCTACGAGCAGTACTTC
TRBD2	.	TRBJ2-7	TRBV9	CASSGSGRPYEQYF	TGTGCCAGCAGCGGTAGCGGGAGACCCTACGAGCAGTACTTC
.	.	TRBJ2-7	TRBV5-6	CASSYGQSSYEQYF	TGTGCCAGCAGCTACGGACAGTCCTCCTACGAGCAGTACTTC